A single sample gave rise to the 12 T cell receptor beta chains below, sequenced in a study of blood T cells in healthy people across ages. With a J-beta primer mix and a sample-barcoded 5' primer, a second PCR ran 7 to 11 cycles. TCRdb re-derived calls from the 5' RACE reads in MiXCR, one entry per CDR3 protein. The sample has around 1,000,000 distinct CDR3 sequences, about 23% seen once; the top ten hold 0.75%. The same data also went into a second study, on T cells of mothers and their children.

Sequencing was performed on blood. These receptors all come from a girl aged 2 to 10 in good health.

This clonotype was observed a few times. The genes are TRBV13 and TRBJ2-2, with TRBD2 matching 9 bases. V trimming: 4 bases; J trimming: 10 bases; junction bases outside the gene matches: 4. The CDR3 has 13 amino acids. The germline V gene has CDR1 PRHDT and CDR2 FYEKMQ (reference sequence). CDR3 bases: TGTGCCAGCAGCTCTAGCGGGATAGAGGAGCTGTTTTTT. Translation: CASSSSGIEELFF.

This clonotype was observed a handful of times. CDR3 loop: CASGSRKQETQYF. The CDR3 DNA follows: TGTGCCAGTGGATCCCGCAAACAAGAGACCCAGTACTTC. V is TRBV28 and J is TRBJ2-1; no clear D. The J call may be incorrect, as the DNA end agrees better with TRBJ2-5. The CDR3 is 13 amino acids. Germline CDR1 is MDHEN and CDR2 is SYDVKM.

This clonotype was seen only a few times. This sequence joins TRBV27 and TRBJ1-2; D not resolved. The V and J ends lost 7 bases and 1 base respectively, with 22 bases between them. The germline CDR1 and CDR2 sequences are MNHEY and SMNVEV (reference sequence). The CDR3 runs 17 residues. CDR3: CASTRLFSTGLNYGYTF. CDR3 nucleotides: TGTGCCAGCACCCGCTTATTCTCGACTGGTCTTAACTATGGCTACACCTTC.

V is TRBV6-5 and J is TRBJ1-1, with D possibly matching TRBD1 (6 bases). Germline CDR1 reads MNHEY; CDR2 reads SVGAGI. The CDR3 is 15 residues long. V shed 6 bases and J shed 1 base, with 15 bases lying between them. In DNA form, the CDR3 reads TGTGCCAGCAGAAGGGGGTTGGAGAAGAACACTGAAGCTTTCTTT. Protein sequence: CASRRGLEKNTEAFF.

This clonotype has more than one count but fewer than ten. V and J are TRBV3-1 and TRBJ1-6, with D tentatively TRBD1 (5 bases). V lost 4 bases and J 6 bases, leaving 10 bases between the germline ends. The germline V gene has CDR1 LGHDT and CDR2 YNNKEL (reference sequence). CDR3 length: 14 residues. The CDR3 region is CASSPGRFNSPLHF. The CDR3 bases are TGTGCCAGCAGCCCGGGACGGTTTAATTCACCCCTCCACTTT. Looking up the rest from reference TRBV3-1 and TRBJ1-6 gives the full variable domain: DTAVSQTPKYLVTQMGNDKSIKCEQNLGHDTMYWYKQDSKKFLKIMFSYNNKELIINETVPNRFSPKSPDKAHLNLHINSLELGDSAVYFCASSPGRFNSPLHFGNGTRLTVT.

Only a few counts were recorded for this clonotype. The chain couples TRBV28 to TRBJ2-5; no firm D call. The J call is uncertain, as TRBJ2-7 better fits the DNA end. The CDR3 has 12 residues. The germline CDR1 and CDR2 sequences are MDHEN and SYDVKM. This CDR3 reads CASKESPYEQYF. DNA of the CDR3: TGTGCCAGCAAGGAGTCTCCCTACGAGCAGTACTTC.

The sample holds many counts of this clonotype. The genes are TRBV12-3 or TRBV12-4 and TRBJ2-7, with a tentative D call TRBD2 (6 bases). This CDR3 comprises 12 residues. Trimming stripped 1 base from V and 6 bases from J, with 7 bases between. CDR3 sequence reads: CASSLGGLEQYF. As DNA, the CDR3 is TGTGCCAGCAGTTTAGGGGGACTCGAGCAGTACTTC.

The CDR3 sequence: CSAMGQGDEQFF. Written as DNA, the CDR3 is TGCAGTGCCATGGGACAGGGGGATGAGCAGTTCTTC. The chain combines TRBV20-1 with TRBJ2-5; TRBD1 agrees at 11 bases. The DNA matches TRBJ2-1 better at its end, which makes the J call doubtful. Looked up from germline, CDR1 is DFQATT and CDR2 is SNEGSKA (reference sequence). There are 12 residues in the CDR3.

The chain employs TRBV7-2 and TRBJ2-3, with 9 bases aligning to TRBD2. After removal of 1 base from V and 4 bases from J, the junction contained 3 bases not matched to a gene. Germline CDR1 and CDR2: SGHTA and FQGNSA. This CDR3 is 15 amino acids long. This CDR3 is CASSLGGLAADTQYF. In DNA, the CDR3 is TGTGCCAGCAGCTTAGGGGGACTAGCCGCAGATACGCAGTATTTT.

This rearrangement joins TRBV12-3 or TRBV12-4 to TRBJ2-5; D possibly corresponds to TRBD2 (5 bases). The J call may be wrong; the DNA end is better matched by TRBJ2-7. The length of the CDR3 is 16 residues. The CDR3 nucleotides read TGTGCCAGCAGTCCCTATTTAGCGATGAGCTCCTACGAGCAGTACTTC. The encoded protein is CASSPYLAMSSYEQYF.

This clonotype was counted between two and nine times. V is TRBV12-3 or TRBV12-4 and J is TRBJ2-5; weak D call: TRBD2 (5 bases). The end of the DNA is better explained by TRBJ2-1, so the J call may be wrong. The CDR3 sequence is 15 residues long. CDR3 in amino acids: CASSFGGYLDNEQFF. In DNA form, the CDR3 reads TGTGCCAGCAGTTTTGGAGGATACTTAGACAATGAGCAGTTCTTC.

This clonotype appeared a few times. This chain joins TRBV21-1 and TRBJ1-4; the D call in the table, TRBD1, was not verified against the DNA. TRBV21-1 is a pseudogene segment. CDR3 length: 16 residues. The CDR3 DNA sequence: TGTGCCAGCAGCGCCCAGACCCACAGGGGGCCGGGAAAACTGTTTTTT. It codes for CASSAQTHRGPGKLFF.